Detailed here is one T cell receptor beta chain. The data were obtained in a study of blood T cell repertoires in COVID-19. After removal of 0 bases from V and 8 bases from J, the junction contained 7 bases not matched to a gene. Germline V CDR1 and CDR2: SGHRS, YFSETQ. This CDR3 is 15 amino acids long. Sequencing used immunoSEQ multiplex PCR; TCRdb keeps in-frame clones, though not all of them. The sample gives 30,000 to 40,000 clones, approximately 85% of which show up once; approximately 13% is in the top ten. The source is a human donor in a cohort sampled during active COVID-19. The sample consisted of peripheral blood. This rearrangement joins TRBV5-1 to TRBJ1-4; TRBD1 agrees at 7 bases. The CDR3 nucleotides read TGCGCCAGCAGCTTGGCGACAGGGAAGGAGGAAAAACTGTTTTTT. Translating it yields CASSLATGKEEKLFF.